The next 18 T cell receptor beta chains were all read from a single sample in a study of cytomegalovirus exposure and HLA in healthy donors. Researchers ran the PCR with 60 Vbeta and 13 Jbeta primers. Profiled with immunoSEQ multiplex PCR; TCRdb holds only in-frame clones, not every one. Of more than 70,000 clones in the sample, over 60% were seen once. The specimen sequenced was PBMCs. Every receptor here comes from a man aged 25 to 45 in good health and CMV-seropositive.

This clone was seen only a few times. The CDR3 DNA reads TGTGCCAGCAGTGAAACCGGGACAGGTACCTACGAGCAGTACTTC. It is translated as CASSETGTGTYEQYF. This chain uses TRBV6-1 with TRBJ2-7; 8 nucleotides agree with TRBD1. Germline V lookup: CDR1 MNHNS, CDR2 SASEGT. The V gene end was trimmed by 2 bases and the J gene end by 2 bases; junction bases not matched to a gene: 5. CDR3 size: 15 residues.

The V gene is TRBV9, the J gene TRBJ2-3; D might be TRBD1 (5 bases). V was pared by 2 bases and J by 0 bases, with 7 bases between. Germline lookup yields CDR1 SGDLS and CDR2 YYNGEE. The CDR3 runs to 14 residues. The CDR3: CASSVRASTDTQYF. CDR3 nucleotide sequence: TGTGCCAGCAGCGTCAGGGCTAGCACAGATACGCAGTATTTT.

The chain uses TRBV28 and TRBJ1-2; D is ambiguous. This CDR3 is built from 12 residues. V lost 5 bases, J lost 6 bases, and 10 bases lay in between. CDR1 MDHEN and CDR2 SYDVKM come from the germline V gene. The DNA of the CDR3 is TGTGCCAGCAGTCTTTGGGCCCATGGCTACACCTTC. It specifies CASSLWAHGYTF.

The chain employs TRBV15 and TRBJ1-5; TRBD1 aligns across 7 bases. The CDR3 runs 14 residues. Germline V gives CDR1 LNHNV, CDR2 YYDKDF (reference sequence). J gave up 5 bases and V 6 bases, and 7 bases lay outside the gene matches. CDR3 DNA: TGTGCCACCAGGGGCGGGACAGTCGATCAGCCCCAGCATTTT. This codes for CATRGGTVDQPQHF.

The V gene is TRBV6-1, the J gene TRBJ2-1; 9 bases are a match to TRBD2. The CDR3 covers 13 residues. V gave up 10 bases and J gave up 3 bases; unmatched junction bases: 4. In germline, CDR1 is MNHNS, CDR2 SASEGT. For the CDR3, the DNA is TGTGCCACAGGACTAGCGAGCTACAATGAGCAGTTCTTC. Protein product: CATGLASYNEQFF.

Of note for this clone: The same CDR3 can be traced to other DNA sequences in this sample. The V and J genes are TRBV7-9 and TRBJ1-2; 7 nucleotides agree with TRBD1. The CDR3 spans 17 residues. Germline trimming cut 5 bases from V and 0 bases from J; bases unmatched to any gene: 12. Germline CDR1 is SEHNR and CDR2 is FQNEAQ (reference sequence). The CDR3 sequence is CASSPVPTGPTNYGYTF. The CDR3 nucleotides read TGTGCCAGCAGCCCCGTCCCGACAGGGCCCACTAACTATGGCTACACCTTC.

The gene calls are TRBV27 and TRBJ1-3; D is perhaps TRBD1 (6 bases). The V end lost 4 bases, the J end lost 3 bases, and 13 bases lay between the germline ends. Per the germline V gene, CDR1 is MNHEY and CDR2 is SMNVEV (reference sequence). The CDR3 covers 15 residues. The CDR3 is CASSSTGKIGNTIYF. CDR3 nucleotides: TGTGCCAGCAGTTCTACAGGGAAGATTGGAAACACCATATATTTT.

This clone was seen a handful of times. The junction and the germline gene differ at one end; a read error may be behind it. The rearrangement links TRBV5-4 to TRBJ2-6, with D possibly TRBD1 on 6 matching bases. The CDR3 covers 17 residues. CDR1 SGHNT and CDR2 YYREEE come from the germline V gene (reference sequence). CDR3 sequence reads: CASSPRGGVSGANVLTF. CDR3 nucleotides: TGCGCCAGCAGCCCCAGGGGCGGCGTCTCTGGGGCCAACGTCCTGACTTTC.

This clone has just one count. This chain uses TRBV27 with TRBJ2-7, with D perhaps TRBD1 (6 bases). V was shortened by 2 bases and J by 2 bases, with 13 bases between the two germline ends. CDR1 is MNHEY and CDR2 is SMNVEV in the germline V gene (reference sequence). This CDR3 spans 15 amino acids. Here the CDR3 reads CASSLGQGMAYEQYF. The CDR3 DNA sequence: TGTGCCAGCAGTTTAGGCCAGGGGATGGCCTACGAGCAGTACTTC.

The chain is built from TRBV6-1 and TRBJ1-4; no clear D gene. The CDR3 length is 13 residues. Germline V gene sequence: CDR1 MNHNS, CDR2 SASEGT. Between the trimmed V and J ends, which lost 7 bases and 4 bases, there was a span of 10 bases. This CDR3 is CASISGYNEKLFF. In DNA, the CDR3 is TGTGCCAGCATATCGGGATATAATGAAAAACTGTTTTTT.

The chain joins TRBV5-6 to TRBJ2-7; 10 bases are shared with TRBD1. V lost 3 bases to trimming and J lost 2 bases; unmatched junction nucleotides: 8. The CDR3 totals 16 residues. The germline gives CDR1 SGHDT, CDR2 YYEEEE. In nucleotides, the CDR3 is TGTGCCAGCAGCTGGCCCGAAGGACAGGGGGCCTACGAGCAGTACTTC. It yields the protein CASSWPEGQGAYEQYF.

V gene TRBV7-6 combines with J gene TRBJ1-1; the D is unclear. Per germline, CDR1 SGHVS and CDR2 FNYEAQ. Trimming shortened V by 5 bases and J by 11 bases, and 12 bases separated the two germline ends. The CDR3 has 11 residues. In nucleotides, the CDR3 is TGTGCCAGCAGCCCCCTGGCACGCGCTTTCTTT. Translating it yields CASSPLARAFF.

The rearrangement links TRBV7-3 to TRBJ2-4, with unresolved D. CDR1 SGHTA and CDR2 FQGTGA come from the germline V gene. V lost 5 bases to trimming and J lost 9 bases, with 14 bases between them. This CDR3 region has 13 residues. The DNA for the CDR3 is TGTGCCAGCAGCATACTACCTGACGGCATTCAGTACTTC. This translates into CASSILPDGIQYF.

This chain links TRBV6-5 with TRBJ2-5; 8 positions agree with TRBD1. The CDR3 consists of 13 residues. Germline CDR1 and CDR2: MNHEY and SVGAGI. V was pared by 6 bases and J by 5 bases, with 5 bases of the junction left unmatched. The CDR3 sequence: CASRSDRGETQYF. CDR3 DNA sequence: TGTGCCAGCAGATCCGACAGGGGCGAGACCCAGTACTTC.

This sequence joins TRBV27 and TRBJ2-7, with D uncertain. Germline loops: CDR1 MNHEY, CDR2 SMNVEV (reference sequence). The CDR3 runs 13 residues. The V gene lost 6 bases and the J gene lost 0 bases, with 9 bases spanning the gap. The chain's CDR3 is CASSPRSSYEQYF. Here the CDR3 DNA reads TGTGCCAGCAGCCCAAGGAGCTCCTACGAGCAGTACTTC.

The gene calls are TRBV5-1 and TRBJ1-1, with 10 bases fitting TRBD1. This CDR3 contains 14 residues. J was trimmed by 4 bases and V by 3 bases; bases with no gene match: 3. The germline V gene encodes CDR1 SGHRS and CDR2 YFSETQ. The DNA for the CDR3 is TGCGCCAGCAGCTCTGGGACAGGGGTCACTGAAGCTTTCTTT. Protein: CASSSGTGVTEAFF.

The chain couples TRBV2 to TRBJ1-5; 7 bases are a match to TRBD1. Germline trimming cut 8 bases from V and 2 bases from J; bases unmatched to any gene: 3. Germline-derived CDR1 and CDR2 are SNHLY and FYNNEI. The CDR3 totals 13 residues. The CDR3 bases are TGTGCCAGCCAAACAGGGGGCAATCAGCCCCAGCATTTT. Protein: CASQTGGNQPQHF.

V is TRBV19 and J is TRBJ2-5, with 8 nucleotides matching TRBD2. From germline, CDR1 is LNHDA and CDR2 SQIVND (reference sequence). The CDR3 covers 15 residues. After removal of 7 bases from V and 4 bases from J, the junction contained 11 bases not matched to a gene. Written as DNA, the CDR3 is TGTGCCAGTACCCCGCGGGAGGCCGGCAGAGAGACCCAGTACTTC. It yields the protein CASTPREAGRETQYF.